The entry that follows covers one T cell receptor beta chain sequence. Its cognate antigen is unknown. The sample comes from a study of graft-versus-host responses after intestinal transplantation. The V gene's germline CDR1 is SGHNT and CDR2 YENEEA. The CDR3 spans 15 residues. J was trimmed by 2 bases and V by 1 base; bases with no gene match: 2. Sequencing used immunoSEQ multiplex PCR; TCRdb keeps in-frame clones, though not all of them. The table has roughly 110,000 clones, roughly 90% seen once. The sequencing here drew on unstimulated CD4+ T cells sorted from spleen or lymph node cells, taken before transplant. The sequence was obtained from a human donor who was the organ donor for an intestinal transplant. This chain connects TRBV11-3 to TRBJ2-7, with TRBD1 matching over 10 bases. The CDR3 DNA reads TGTGCCAGCAGCTTAGGGGACAGGGGTCCCTACGAGCAGTACTTC. Protein product: CASSLGDRGPYEQYF.